This T cell receptor beta chain was retrieved from a study of T cells in Graves' hyperthyroidism and ophthalmopathy. Regarding the study as a whole: A median approximately 6.8 months before onset, the model predicted ophthalmopathy.

RNA transcripts served as the template for amplifying TCR beta CDR3 regions. HTBI primers were employed in a first-round RT-PCR of the TCR CDR3. In TCRdb, the multiplex PCR reads were re-called with MiXCR into one record per CDR3 protein. The repertoire has 350,000 to 400,000 distinct CDR3 sequences, over 15% of them found once; the top ten carry 3.7%. This clonotype was observed a few times. The antigen remains undetermined. Germline lookup yields CDR1 MNHNS and CDR2 SASEGT. V was pared by 6 bases and J by 5 bases, with 6 bases of the junction left unmatched. The CDR3 sequence is 14 residues long. The source of this sequence is a woman under 30 with Graves' hyperthyroidism. The rearrangement uses TRBV6-1 and TRBJ1-2; 10 positions match TRBD1. The sequenced sample was blood. CDR3 DNA sequence: TGTGCCAGCAGACTTGGGACAGGGGTTTATGGCTACACCTTC. This codes for CASRLGTGVYGYTF.